These T cell receptor beta chains were read from a single sample in a study of T-cell reconstitution after alpha-beta-depleted transplantation in children. MiXCR, run by TCRdb on the PCR reads, gives a single entry per CDR3 protein. Found here are about 610,000 distinct CDR3 sequences, approximately 30% of them singletons; the top ten hold about 35%. Sequences were derived from PBMCs, sampled before TCRalphabeta/CD19-depleted stem cell transplant. The receptors were gathered from a boy under two years old with Wiskott-Aldrich syndrome, due to receive a stem cell transplant. CDR3s include the opening cysteine and the closing phenylalanine or tryptophan. Fields, in order: clone size, V gene, CDR3 length, CDR3 protein. Not all rows give a size; the values are once, few, many and, for expanded clones, a class.

>.|TRBV2|14
CASRPAEVYNEQFF
>.|TRBV24-1|12
CATSDNENTQYF
>few|TRBV12-3/TRBV12-4|14
CASSGTSATYEQYF
>.|TRBV5-1|14
CASSLELASNEQFF
>.|TRBV14|15
CASSQLTRVGNEQFF
>.|TRBV9|16
CASSVGTSGAYNEQFF
>.|TRBV12-3/TRBV12-4|15
CASSQTGKGTAELFF
>few|TRBV28|16
CASHPQLAGYKNIQYF
>few|TRBV5-1|16
CASSWASGSSYNEQFF
>.|TRBV12-3/TRBV12-4|17
CASSLRGALDRNQPQHF
>few|TRBV3-1|16
CASSQDGDSRNSPLHF
>.|TRBV5-1|14
CASSTGLAGAEQFF
>.|TRBV3-1|18
CASSPLGERAKPYNEQFF
>few|TRBV20-1|15
CSARPWLAGTYEQYF
>.|TRBV9|15
CASSVVEGSGETQYF
>.|TRBV3-1|13
CASSHGETDTQYF
>.|TRBV4-1|16
CASSQDPSGLIYEQYF
>many|TRBV11-1|16
CASSNTGPFSYNEQFF
>.|TRBV6-5|15
CASSYFGKSTDTQYF
>few|TRBV28|17
CATKKPRTGTNTGELFF
>once|TRBV7-3|14
CASRQLAGGSEQFF
>few|TRBV20-1|16
CSARTLAGGPTDTQYF
>few|TRBV20-1|11
CSAKGNTEAFF
>few|TRBV5-1|15
CASSLEGTAVNEQFF
>few|TRBV7-6|13
CASSFTDSNTIYF
>.|TRBV5-6|16
CASSLDRGLAGVGQFF
>.|TRBV7-8|15
CASSLAGQAVQPQHF
>.|TRBV29-1|12
CSVQVTSVEQFF
>few|TRBV9|15
CASSVGWRQWETQYF
>few|TRBV4-2|15
CASSPRDRYTGELFF
>.|TRBV20-1|13
CSAGGDPNNEQFF
>few|TRBV7-9|13
CASSPAVYNEQFF
>many|TRBV5-1|16
CASSLGGLSSYNEQFF
>.|TRBV6-1|15
CASVRLAGTYNEQFF
>.|TRBV5-6|14
CASRLDRFAYEQYF
>few|TRBV4-2|14
CASSHPRFNEKLFF
>.|TRBV19|14
CSSKGGRGYNEQFF
>few|TRBV3-1|15
CASSQQARGAETQYF
>.|TRBV21-1|17
CASSRSRSFSSSYEQYF
>.|TRBV27|16
CASSLTSGRLQDTQYF
>few|TRBV10-1|15
CASSDSTSGQETQYF